This is a list of T cell receptor beta chains from one sample in a study of T cell changes during pregnancy in multiple sclerosis. Assay used: immunoSEQ multiplex PCR; TCRdb lists only in-frame clones, some missing. The sample holds 50,000 to 65,000 clones, about nine tenths seen once. The sample was peripheral blood, taken in the third trimester of pregnancy. The receptors stem from a female donor in good health, enrolled as a control in a pregnancy study. Each CDR3 is given with its conserved first and last residue. The D gene is left open where the match is weak. The listing skips clone size in some rows; elsewhere it reads once, few, many or a size class.

TRBJ2-1 TRBD1 NA TRBV18 CASSNGQGTYEQFF TGTGCCAGCTCAAACGGACAGGGAACCTATGAGCAGTTCTTC
TRBJ1-2 NA NA TRBV28 CASSLEVSGHGYTF TGTGCCAGCAGTTTAGAGGTATCAGGGCATGGCTACACCTTC
TRBJ1-5 NA NA TRBV27 CASSLSGGDQPQHF TGTGCCAGCAGTTTATCAGGAGGGGATCAGCCCCAGCATTTT
TRBJ1-2 NA NA TRBV6-1 CASSEGGSNYGYTF TGTGCCAGCAGTGAGGGAGGGAGCAACTATGGCTACACCTTC
TRBJ1-3 TRBD1 NA TRBV30 CAWKRPGQGWASSGNTIYF TGTGCCTGGAAAAGACCGGGACAGGGATGGGCAAGCTCTGGAAACACCATATATTTT
TRBJ1-5 TRBD1 NA TRBV27 CASSTRTGGGWSNQPQHF TGTGCCAGCAGTACCCGGACAGGGGGCGGTTGGAGCAATCAGCCCCAGCATTTT
TRBJ2-1 NA NA TRBV4-1 CASSQVKGLHNEQFF TGCGCCAGCAGCCAAGTAAAGGGACTGCACAATGAGCAGTTCTTC
TRBJ2-2 TRBD1 once TRBV9 CASRYTGGTGELFF TGTGCCAGTCGGTATACAGGGGGCACCGGGGAGCTGTTTTTT
TRBJ2-7 TRBD2 NA TRBV10-3 CAISDLGGSGGGEQYF TGTGCCATCAGTGACCTCGGGGGAAGCGGGGGCGGCGAGCAGTACTTC
TRBJ2-7 NA NA TRBV7-9 CASSYTGPEQYF TGTGCCAGCAGCTACACAGGGCCCGAGCAGTACTTC
TRBJ1-2 TRBD1 NA TRBV6-6 CASSLQGQANYGYTF TGTGCCAGCAGCTTACAGGGGCAAGCTAACTATGGCTACACCTTC
TRBJ1-2 NA once TRBV18 CASSPLERYGYTF TGTGCCAGCTCACCGCTAGAACGCTATGGCTACACCTTC
TRBJ2-4 NA NA TRBV5-6 CASSLGGRGVGNIQYF TGTGCCAGCAGCTTGGGAGGCAGGGGGGTGGGGAACATTCAGTACTTC
TRBJ2-7 TRBD2 NA TRBV25-1 CASSPTSGDPLRDEQYF TGTGCCAGCAGTCCGACTAGCGGGGACCCCCTTAGGGACGAGCAGTACTTC
TRBJ1-3 NA NA TRBV6-5 CASRDRILGGNTIYF TGTGCCAGCAGAGACAGGATTTTAGGTGGAAACACCATATATTTT
TRBJ2-3 NA NA TRBV2 CASSEAGTWESGADTQYF TGTGCCAGCAGTGAAGCGGGTACGTGGGAGTCTGGAGCAGATACGCAGTATTTT
TRBJ1-4 NA NA TRBV30 CAWGQGGPATNEKLFF TGTGCCTGGGGGCAGGGCGGACCTGCAACTAATGAAAAACTGTTTTTT
TRBJ2-2 TRBD2 NA TRBV11-3 CASSARLAGPGGPGELFF TGTGCCAGCAGCGCCAGACTAGCGGGGCCCGGTGGCCCCGGGGAGCTGTTTTTT
TRBJ2-1 TRBD2 NA TRBV4-3 CASSLGLAGGRTYNEQFF TGCGCCAGCAGCCTAGGACTAGCGGGGGGACGGACCTACAATGAGCAGTTCTTC
TRBJ2-3 TRBD2 NA TRBV10-2 CASRKGLAVGDTQYF TGCGCCAGCAGGAAGGGACTAGCAGTAGGCGATACGCAGTATTTT